This TCR beta chain appears in the sequencing data of a study of blood T cell repertoires in COVID-19. As for the study in general: Acute and convalescent COVID-19 specimens originated in the United States, Italy and Spain. From T cells, B-cell-depleted T cells, or PBMCs came the material, which was cDNA or gDNA.

Authors' processing steps: By means of reference gene primer amplification, nucleated cell counts were estimated. Assay used: immunoSEQ multiplex PCR; TCRdb lists only in-frame clones, some missing. V and J calls and clone size are as listed in that table; D and trimming were resolved from the DNA. In the table there are roughly 80,000 clones, 82% of which are singletons. The germline V and J ends were trimmed by 1 base and 2 bases, with 10 bases remaining between them. This CDR3 is 15 amino acids long. The V gene's germline CDR1 is SGHAT and CDR2 FQNNGV. The source of this sequence is a human donor in a cohort sampled during active COVID-19. Sequences were obtained from peripheral blood. V gene TRBV11-2 combines with J gene TRBJ2-3, with D possibly matching TRBD1 (6 bases). CDR3 DNA: TGTGCCAGCAGCTTAGGGGGGCACCACACAGATACGCAGTATTTT. It yields the protein CASSLGGHHTDTQYF.